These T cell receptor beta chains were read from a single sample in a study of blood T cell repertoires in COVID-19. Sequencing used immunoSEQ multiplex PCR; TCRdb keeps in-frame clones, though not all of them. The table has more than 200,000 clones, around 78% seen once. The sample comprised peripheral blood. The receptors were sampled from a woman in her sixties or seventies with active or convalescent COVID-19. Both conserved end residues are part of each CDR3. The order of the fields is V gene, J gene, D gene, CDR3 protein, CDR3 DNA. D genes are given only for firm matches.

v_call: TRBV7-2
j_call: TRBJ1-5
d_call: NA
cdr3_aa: CASSFDTNSNQPQHF
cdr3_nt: TGTGCCAGCAGCTTCGACACCAATAGCAATCAGCCCCAGCATTTT

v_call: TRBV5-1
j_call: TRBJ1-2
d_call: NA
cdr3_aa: CASSRGPERGYGYTF
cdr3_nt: TGCGCCAGCAGTAGGGGCCCTGAAAGGGGCTATGGCTACACCTTC

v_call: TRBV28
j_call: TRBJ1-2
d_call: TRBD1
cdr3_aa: CASLGTGYDGYTF
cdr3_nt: TGTGCCAGCCTCGGGACAGGGTATGATGGCTACACCTTC

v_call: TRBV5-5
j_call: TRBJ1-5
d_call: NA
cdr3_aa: CASSPSGYSNQPQHF
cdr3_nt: TGTGCCAGCAGCCCCTCAGGGTATAGCAATCAGCCCCAGCATTTT

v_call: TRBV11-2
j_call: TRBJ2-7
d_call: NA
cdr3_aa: CASSLGPYSRAGQYF
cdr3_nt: TGTGCCAGCAGCTTAGGCCCGTATTCCCGAGCTGGGCAGTACTTC

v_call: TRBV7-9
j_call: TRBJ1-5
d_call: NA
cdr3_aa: CASSLGSTGFQPQHF
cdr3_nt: TGTGCCAGCAGCTTAGGGTCAACAGGGTTTCAGCCCCAGCATTTT

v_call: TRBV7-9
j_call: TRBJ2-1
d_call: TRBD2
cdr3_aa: CASSLTSGGGNEQFF
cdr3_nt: TGTGCCAGCAGCTTGACCAGCGGGGGAGGGAATGAGCAGTTCTTC

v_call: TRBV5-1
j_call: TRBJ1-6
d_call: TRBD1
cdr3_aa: CASSPSGGNSPLHF
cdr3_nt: TGCGCCAGCAGCCCCTCAGGGGGCAATTCACCCCTCCACTTT

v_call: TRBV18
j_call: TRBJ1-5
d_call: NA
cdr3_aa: CASSPGGNQPQHF
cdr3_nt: TGTGCCAGCTCACCCGGGGGCAATCAGCCCCAGCATTTT

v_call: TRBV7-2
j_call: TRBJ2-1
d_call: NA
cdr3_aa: CASSPRSYNEQFF
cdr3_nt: TGTGCCAGCAGCCCGCGCTCCTACAATGAGCAGTTCTTC